This TCR beta chain was captured in a study of blood T cell repertoires in COVID-19. On the study more broadly: The analysed material was cDNA or gDNA that came from T cells, B-cell-depleted T cells, or PBMCs.

Measured with immunoSEQ multiplex PCR; TCRdb has only the in-frame clones, and not every one. The table shows some 270,000 clones, with 70% to 90% occurring only once. Participants' own reports of clinical history determined their cohort assignment. CDR1 and CDR2 from the germline V gene are LGHDT and YNNKEL (reference sequence). With V trimmed by 4 bases and J by 3 bases, 9 bases remained unmatched. The CDR3 contains 18 residues. The clonotype originates from a woman between 45 and 65 years old with acute COVID-19. The sample was PBMCs or T cells enriched from blood (not recorded which). The genes are TRBV3-1 (or the pseudogene TRBV3-2) and TRBJ2-6; 10 bases are a match to TRBD1. Here the CDR3 reads CASSRVPGQGLGANVLTF. CDR3 sequence (DNA): TGTGCCAGCAGCCGCGTACCGGGACAGGGGCTTGGGGCCAACGTCCTGACTTTC.